This TCR beta chain was observed in a study of T cells expressing NK-cell markers. Study details: Repertoires of TCR beta were obtained from T cells sorted as CD3+CD56+NKG2C+, CD3+CD56+NKG2C- and CD3+CD56-NKG2C+.

The CDR3 runs 18 residues. CDR1 and CDR2 (germline): SGHVS, FQNEAQ. From its re-call of the 5' RACE reads, TCRdb lists each CDR3 protein once, without DNA. The listing contains 300,000 to 450,000 distinct CDR3 sequences. The chain is built from TRBV7-8 and TRBJ2-1; lacking DNA, the TRBD2 call made by TCRdb goes unchecked. Sequenced material: blood T cells: a sorted CD56 or NKG2C T cell subset, CD4+ or CD8+ T cells, or bulk PBMC T cells (not recorded which). The receptor was derived from a man aged 18-70 years in good health. The CDR3 sequence is CASSLVRVGGGLYNEQFF.